Listed here are 14 T cell receptor beta chains from one sample, sequenced in a study of lymphopenia after photon versus proton radiotherapy. Here immunoSEQ multiplex PCR was the method, and the copy in TCRdb shows in-frame clones only, minus some. This table has fewer than 9,500 clones, 70% to 85% appearing once. Sequencing used peripheral blood, obtained from a patient treated with photon-based radiotherapy. The source is a man aged 25-40 years with gastric cancer.

This clone was seen only a few times. The rearrangement joins TRBV5-6 to TRBJ2-1; TRBD2 is a possible D gene (5 bases). The V end was cut by 3 bases, the J end by 4 bases, with 14 bases between. The CDR3 extends over 15 amino acids. Germline V CDR1 and CDR2: SGHDT, YYEEEE. CDR3 residues: CASSSLTGGYNEQFF. As DNA, the CDR3 is TGTGCCAGCAGCTCCCTGACGGGCGGGTACAATGAGCAGTTCTTC.

The chain joins TRBV7-8 to TRBJ2-6; 7 bases are a match to TRBD1. Germline V lookup: CDR1 SGHVS, CDR2 FQNEAQ. Unmatched junction bases numbered 5, after V lost 0 bases and J lost 0 bases. The CDR3 is made up of 18 amino acids. CDR3: CASSLAQGKSSGANVLTF. Written as DNA, the CDR3 is TGTGCCAGCAGCTTAGCACAGGGGAAAAGCTCTGGGGCCAACGTCCTGACTTTC.

The chain has TRBV9 and TRBJ2-5, with a tentative D call TRBD2 (5 bases). The V and J ends lost 0 bases and 5 bases respectively, with 11 bases between them. The CDR3 has 14 residues. Germline CDR1 SGDLS, CDR2 YYNGEE. CDR3 sequence: CASSVDAGWETQYF. The CDR3 DNA sequence: TGTGCCAGCAGCGTAGATGCGGGCTGGGAGACCCAGTACTTC.

The rearrangement uses TRBV6-6 and TRBJ2-1; 7 bases map to TRBD1. This CDR3 is built from 16 residues. After removal of 7 bases from V and 0 bases from J, the junction contained 9 bases not matched to a gene. Germline CDR1 and CDR2: MNHNY and SVGAGI (reference sequence). The CDR3 DNA is TGTGCCAGCAAAACGACAGGGACCAGCTCCTACAATGAGCAGTTCTTC. Protein: CASKTTGTSSYNEQFF.

This chain connects TRBV2 to TRBJ1-2; D might be TRBD1 (6 bases). V lost 2 bases to trimming and J lost 1 base, with 11 bases between them. The CDR3 spans 15 residues. Germline-derived CDR1 and CDR2 are SNHLY and FYNNEI. In DNA, the CDR3 is TGTGCCAGCAGTGAACAGGGGCCCTATAACTATGGCTACACCTTC. It is translated as CASSEQGPYNYGYTF. The variable domain in full, completed from reference TRBV2 and TRBJ1-2, reads EPEVTQTPSHQVTQMGQEVILRCVPISNHLYFYWYRQILGQKVEFLVSFYNNEISEKSEIFDDQFSVERPDGSNFTLKIRSTKLEDSAMYFCASSEQGPYNYGYTFGSGTRLTVV.

This rearrangement joins TRBV7-6 to TRBJ2-2; 9 bases agree with TRBD2. Germline CDR1 SGHVS, CDR2 FNYEAQ. This CDR3 is 22 amino acids long. V shed 5 bases, J shed 0 bases, and the junction held 22 bases outside the gene matches. CDR3 sequence reads: CASSPKIKILSGGKSNTGELFF. CDR3 DNA: TGTGCCAGCAGCCCGAAAATTAAAATACTGAGCGGGGGGAAATCGAACACCGGGGAGCTGTTTTTT.

V and J are TRBV6-5 and TRBJ2-5; 11 nucleotides line up with TRBD2. V lost 5 bases to trimming and J lost 3 bases; unmatched junction nucleotides: 5. The CDR3 extends over 15 amino acids. From germline, CDR1 is MNHEY and CDR2 SVGAGI. The CDR3 loop is CASSPSGRPEETQYF. The CDR3 region has the DNA TGTGCCAGCAGTCCTAGCGGGAGGCCTGAAGAGACCCAGTACTTC.

On this clone: The identical CDR3 is also encoded by other nucleotide sequences in the sample. This rearrangement joins TRBV18 to TRBJ2-1, with 11 bases that match TRBD1. Germline V gene data show CDR1 as KGHSH and CDR2 as LQKENI. Unmatched junction bases numbered 1, after V lost 3 bases and J lost 0 bases. The CDR3 has 16 residues. The CDR3 nucleotides are TGTGCCAGCTCACCGGGACAGGGGGTCTCCTACAATGAGCAGTTCTTC. Residues: CASSPGQGVSYNEQFF.

This chain uses TRBV7-3 with TRBJ2-3, with no clear D. CDR3 size: 13 residues. Trimming removed 6 bases from V and 2 bases from J, with 9 bases in between. In germline, CDR1 is SGHTA, CDR2 FQGTGA. This CDR3 is CASRPYHTDTQYF. CDR3 nucleotides: TGTGCCAGCAGGCCGTACCACACAGATACGCAGTATTTT. Together with reference TRBV7-3 and TRBJ2-3, the CDR3 gives the full variable domain: GAGVSQTPSNKVTEKGKYVELRCDPISGHTALYWYRQSLGQGPEFLIYFQGTGAADDSGLPNDRFFAVRPEGSVSTLKIQRTERGDSAVYLCASRPYHTDTQYFGPGTRLTVL.

V is TRBV5-1 and J is TRBJ1-2, with 7 positions matching TRBD1. Trimming cost V 4 bases and J 4 bases; bases outside gene matches: 7. This CDR3 is 14 amino acids long. Germline CDR1 is SGHRS and CDR2 is YFSETQ. Written as DNA, the CDR3 is TGCGCCAGCAGCGTCTCAGGGGGAGGCTATGGCTACACCTTC. Protein sequence: CASSVSGGGYGYTF.

The genes are TRBV27 and TRBJ1-3; D not certain. The CDR3 loop spans 15 amino acids. In germline, CDR1 is MNHEY, CDR2 SMNVEV (reference sequence). V was cut by 6 bases and J by 8 bases, with 20 bases left in between. CDR3 nucleotides: TGTGCCAGCAGCCGTTCTTCGGACTTGTCGGACACCATATATTTT. It yields the protein CASSRSSDLSDTIYF.

The V call is TRBV10-3, the J call TRBJ2-7, with 9 bases matching TRBD1. This CDR3 has 15 amino acids. Germline assignment: CDR1 ENHRY and CDR2 SYGVKD. V lost 6 bases and J lost 3; bases outside the gene matches: 9. CDR3 sequence: CAISATGQGIYEQYF. Written as DNA, the CDR3 is TGTGCCATCAGCGCTACCGGACAGGGGATCTACGAGCAGTACTTC.

V usage is TRBV4-3 and J usage is TRBJ2-7; 8 nucleotides line up with TRBD2. CDR1 LGHNA and CDR2 YSLEER come from the germline V gene. There are 16 residues in the CDR3. V gave up 0 bases and J gave up 2 bases; unmatched junction bases: 6. The CDR3: CASSQEPAGETYEQYF. The CDR3 DNA is TGCGCCAGCAGCCAAGAACCAGCGGGAGAAACCTACGAGCAGTACTTC.

The rearrangement links TRBV28 to TRBJ2-2; tentatively, D is TRBD1 (5 bases). Trimming removed 5 bases from V and 3 bases from J, with 13 bases in between. Germline V lookup: CDR1 MDHEN, CDR2 SYDVKM. The CDR3 spans 15 residues. CDR3 sequence: CASSPSRADTGELFF. CDR3 nucleotides: TGTGCCAGCAGTCCCAGCAGGGCGGACACCGGGGAGCTGTTTTTT.